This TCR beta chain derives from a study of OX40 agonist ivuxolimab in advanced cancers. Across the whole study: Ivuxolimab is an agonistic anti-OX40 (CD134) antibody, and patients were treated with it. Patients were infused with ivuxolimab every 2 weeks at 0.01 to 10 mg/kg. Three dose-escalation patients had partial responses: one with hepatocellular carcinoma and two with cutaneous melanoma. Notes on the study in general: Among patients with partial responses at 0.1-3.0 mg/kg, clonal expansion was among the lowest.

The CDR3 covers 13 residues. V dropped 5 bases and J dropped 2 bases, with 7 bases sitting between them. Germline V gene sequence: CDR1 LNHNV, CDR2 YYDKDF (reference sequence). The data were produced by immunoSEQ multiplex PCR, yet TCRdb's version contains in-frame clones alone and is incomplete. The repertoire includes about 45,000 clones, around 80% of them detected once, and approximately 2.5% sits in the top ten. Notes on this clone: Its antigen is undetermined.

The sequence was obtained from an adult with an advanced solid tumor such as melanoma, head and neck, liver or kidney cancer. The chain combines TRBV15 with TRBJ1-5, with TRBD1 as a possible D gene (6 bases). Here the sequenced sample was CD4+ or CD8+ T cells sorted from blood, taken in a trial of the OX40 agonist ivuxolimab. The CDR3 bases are TGTGCCACCAGCCCAGGGGGCAATCAGCCCCAGCATTTT. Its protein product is CATSPGGNQPQHF.